This TCR beta chain was documented in a study of blood T cell repertoires in COVID-19. Study-wide context: Both acute and convalescent COVID-19 samples were obtained from the United States, Italy and Spain. The cDNA or gDNA used as material had been derived from T cells, B-cell-depleted T cells, or PBMCs.

In the source study's methods: Amplifying reference gene primers gave estimates of nucleated cell counts. Measured with immunoSEQ multiplex PCR; TCRdb has only the in-frame clones, and not every one. V and J calls plus clone size are reproduced from that table; the DNA served to infer D and trimming. The sample has about 130,000 clones; roughly four fifths are singletons. The CDR3 length is 18 residues. CDR1 and CDR2 (germline): KGHDR, SFDVKD. J lost 1 base, V lost 8 bases, and 11 bases had no gene match. The origin of this receptor is a man aged 40-50 years with active or convalescent COVID-19. The V call is TRBV24-1, the J call TRBJ1-4, with TRBD1 identical over 11 bases. Sequenced input: peripheral blood. The DNA of the CDR3 is TGTGCCACCACCAGACAAGGGACAGGGGGTGAAACTAATGAAAAACTGTTTTTT. This translates into CATTRQGTGGETNEKLFF.